What follows are 28 T cell receptor beta chains derived from one specimen sequenced in a study of shared clonotypes between healthy human individuals. TCRdb keeps only in-frame clones here, not all; method: immunoSEQ multiplex PCR. The table lists some 2,500,000 clones, approximately 93% of them singletons. The sequenced sample consisted of naive CD4+ T cells from PBMCs. Subset denoted: CD45RA+ positively selected. These receptors came from a man aged 18 to 30 in good health. Some clones in this sample may be carry-over from other donors' samples.

On this clone: The same CDR3 arises from other DNA sequences in this sample as well. V and J are TRBV7-2 and TRBJ2-1; tentatively, D is TRBD1 (7 bases). Trimming cost V 1 base and J 5 bases, with 9 bases left between them. The germline gives CDR1 SGHTA, CDR2 FQGNSA. The CDR3 extends over 14 amino acids. CDR3 amino acids: CASSLGRGHNEQFF. As DNA, the CDR3 is TGTGCCAGCAGCTTAGGGAGGGGGCACAATGAGCAGTTCTTC.

This chain uses TRBV18 with TRBJ2-5, with 8 bases lining up with TRBD2. The CDR3 has 14 amino acids. With V trimmed by 6 bases and J by 2 bases, 5 bases remained unmatched. Germline CDR1 and CDR2: KGHSH and LQKENI. CDR3 amino acids: CASSATSGQETQYF. Written as DNA, the CDR3 is TGTGCCAGCTCCGCTACTAGCGGTCAAGAGACCCAGTACTTC.

This chain connects TRBV29-1 to TRBJ1-2, with no clear D. The V and J ends lost 4 bases and 8 bases respectively, with 17 bases between them. CDR1 is SQVTM and CDR2 is ANQGSEA in the germline V gene. This CDR3 contains 13 residues. The CDR3 DNA reads as TGCAGCGTTGCCCCGGACGTCGGTGTCGGCTACACCTTC. It is translated as CSVAPDVGVGYTF.

The CDR3 here is CASSIRQGSLGEQFF. DNA for the CDR3: TGTGCCAGTAGTATCCGCCAGGGATCTTTGGGTGAGCAGTTCTTC. The V call is TRBV19, the J call TRBJ2-1, with D perhaps matching TRBD1 (5 bases). Per germline, CDR1 LNHDA and CDR2 SQIVND (reference sequence). The V gene lost 3 bases and the J gene lost 9 bases, with 18 bases spanning the gap. This CDR3 is 15 amino acids long.

The chain couples TRBV5-4 to TRBJ2-1; D is perhaps TRBD1 (6 bases). Trimming shortened V by 3 bases and J by 0 bases, and 16 bases separated the two germline ends. The CDR3 loop spans 17 amino acids. Germline lookup yields CDR1 SGHNT and CDR2 YYREEE (reference sequence). The CDR3 nucleotides are TGTGCCAGCAGCTCCCGTGGGGGCGTAAGCTCCTACAATGAGCAGTTCTTC. It translates to CASSSRGGVSSYNEQFF.

The rearrangement joins TRBV6-6 to TRBJ1-5; D is undetermined. V was cut by 6 bases and J by 0 bases, with 12 bases left in between. This CDR3 spans 15 amino acids. Germline assignment: CDR1 MNHNY and CDR2 SVGAGI (reference sequence). The CDR3 here is CASSPPGPSNQPQHF. CDR3 in DNA: TGTGCCAGCAGCCCTCCTGGACCTAGCAATCAGCCCCAGCATTTT.

The V and J genes are TRBV11-2 and TRBJ2-3; TRBD2 matches 7 bases. CDR1 and CDR2 from the germline V gene are SGHAT and FQNNGV. V lost 1 base, J lost 0 bases, and 7 bases stayed unmatched. The CDR3 covers 17 residues. The CDR3 reads CASSLVRAGSSTDTQYF. As DNA, the CDR3 is TGTGCCAGCAGCTTAGTCCGAGCGGGAAGTAGCACAGATACGCAGTATTTT.

The J gene is TRBJ2-3, the V gene TRBV5-1; D is undetermined. The CDR3 spans 13 residues. Trimming removed 3 bases from V and 9 bases from J, with 14 bases in between. Germline V lookup: CDR1 SGHRS, CDR2 YFSETQ. DNA of the CDR3: TGCGCCAGCAGCTCCATTGGCGGTGACACGCAGTATTTT. It yields the protein CASSSIGGDTQYF.

Worth noting for this clone: This sample also contains other DNA sequences that code for the same CDR3. The V call is TRBV5-1, the J call TRBJ2-1; 13 positions match TRBD2. Germline-derived CDR1 and CDR2 are SGHRS and YFSETQ. Trimming removed 4 bases from V and 2 bases from J; junction bases left unmatched: 3. This CDR3 region has 16 residues. The CDR3 DNA reads as TGCGCCAGCAGCCGGACTAGCGGGAGAACCTACAATGAGCAGTTCTTC. Translation: CASSRTSGRTYNEQFF.

The chain carries TRBV28 and TRBJ2-3; 7 nucleotides match TRBD1. The CDR3 is made up of 15 amino acids. Germline V CDR1 and CDR2: MDHEN, SYDVKM. J lost 5 bases, V lost 3 bases, and 8 bases had no gene match. Here the CDR3 reads CASSLKGALRDTQYF. The CDR3 region has the DNA TGTGCCAGCAGTTTGAAGGGGGCCCTACGAGATACGCAGTATTTT.

The rearrangement joins TRBV28 to TRBJ1-4; no reliable D call. Germline CDR1 and CDR2: MDHEN and SYDVKM. The CDR3 is made up of 15 amino acids. The V end lost 3 bases, the J end lost 7 bases, and 15 bases lay between the germline ends. CDR3 in amino acids: CASSFQRGRTEKLFF. The CDR3 DNA follows: TGTGCCAGCAGTTTTCAGCGGGGAAGGACTGAAAAACTGTTTTTT. The variable domain in full, with the rest retrieved from reference TRBV28 and TRBJ1-4, is DVKVTQSSRYLVKRTGEKVFLECVQDMDHENMFWYRQDPGLGLRLIYFSYDVKMKEKGDIPEGYSVSREKKERFSLILESASTNQTSMYLCASSFQRGRTEKLFFGSGTQLSVL.

This clone has more than one count but fewer than ten. Other DNA sequences in the same sample also yield this CDR3. The rearrangement joins TRBV6-1 to TRBJ1-1, with 7 bases lining up with TRBD1. The CDR3 extends over 13 amino acids. Germline values: CDR1 MNHNS, CDR2 SASEGT. Trimming at V came to 6 bases and at J to 2 bases, leaving 3 bases not matched to a gene. Written as DNA, the CDR3 is TGTGCCAGCAGGGGACAGTTAAACACTGAAGCTTTCTTT. Translated: CASRGQLNTEAFF.

The table lists this clone with a count of one. The rearrangement links TRBV28 to TRBJ1-2; D possibly corresponds to TRBD1 (5 bases). CDR3 length: 16 residues. Germline-derived CDR1 and CDR2 are MDHEN and SYDVKM. V lost 6 bases to trimming and J lost 0 bases, with 17 bases between them. The CDR3 here is CASSSTGEGANYGYTF. In DNA, the CDR3 is TGTGCCAGCAGCTCGACGGGGGAAGGAGCTAACTATGGCTACACCTTC.

The J gene is TRBJ2-1, the V gene TRBV5-1; 14 bases match TRBD2. The V segment lost 2 bases and the J segment 12 bases; nucleotides outside the gene matches: 7. Looked up from germline, CDR1 is SGHRS and CDR2 is YFSETQ. The CDR3 sequence is 15 residues long. CDR3 sequence reads: CASSFGTSGSIGQFF. The CDR3 nucleotides are TGCGCCAGCAGCTTCGGGACTAGCGGGAGTATCGGGCAGTTCTTC. Full variable domain (rest looked up from reference TRBV5-1 and TRBJ2-1): KAGVTQTPRYLIKTRGQQVTLSCSPISGHRSVSWYQQTPGQGLQFLFEYFSETQRNKGNFPGRFSGRQFSNSRSEMNVSTLELGDSALYLCASSFGTSGSIGQFFGPGTRLTVL.

The rearrangement uses TRBV7-2 and TRBJ2-1; the match to TRBD1 covers 8 bases. Trimming at V came to 5 bases and at J to 7 bases, leaving 7 bases not matched to a gene. CDR3 length: 14 residues. CDR1 and CDR2 (germline): SGHTA, FQGNSA. CDR3 DNA: TGTGCCAGCAGCCGAGACAGGGGTCAAAATGAGCAGTTCTTC. Translating gives CASSRDRGQNEQFF.

This rearrangement joins TRBV18 to TRBJ2-7, with 7 bases fitting TRBD1. Germline CDR1 KGHSH, CDR2 LQKENI. Losses at the gene ends were 6 bases for V and 0 bases for J; bases not matched to a gene: 8. The CDR3 consists of 15 residues. CDR3 protein: CASSTDRFFSYEQYF. DNA of the CDR3: TGTGCCAGCTCCACGGACAGGTTCTTCTCCTACGAGCAGTACTTC.

CDR3 DNA: TGTGCCAGCAGCCCCACCACAGCAGTCACAGATACGCAGTATTTT. It is translated as CASSPTTAVTDTQYF. V gene TRBV7-3 combines with J gene TRBJ2-3; unclear D gene. This CDR3 has 15 residues. Germline V gene lookup returns CDR1 SGHTA and CDR2 FQGTGA. The V gene lost 5 bases and the J gene lost 2 bases, with 14 bases spanning the gap.

The chain joins TRBV5-5 to TRBJ2-7, with D perhaps TRBD1 or TRBD2 (5 bases each). Trimming removed 4 bases from V and 0 bases from J, with 17 bases in between. The CDR3 has 16 amino acids. From germline, CDR1 is SGHKS and CDR2 YYEKEE (reference sequence). DNA for the CDR3: TGTGCCAGCAGCCCTGCTATCGGGGCGAGCTCCTACGAGCAGTACTTC. Translation: CASSPAIGASSYEQYF. The variable domain in full, with the rest retrieved from reference TRBV5-5 and TRBJ2-7, is DAGVTQSPTHLIKTRGQQVTLRCSPISGHKSVSWYQQVLGQGPQFIFQYYEKEERGRGNFPDRFSARQFPNYSSELNVNALLLGDSALYLCASSPAIGASSYEQYFGPGTRLTVT.

This clone was observed once. Other DNA sequences in this specimen translate into the identical CDR3. This rearrangement joins TRBV7-6 to TRBJ2-2; D is unclear. Trimming stripped 5 bases from V and 1 base from J, with 8 bases between. Germline values: CDR1 SGHVS, CDR2 FNYEAQ. This CDR3 contains 14 residues. CDR3 nucleotide sequence: TGTGCCAGCAGCCCGATTGGGAACACCGGGGAGCTGTTTTTT. It translates to CASSPIGNTGELFF.

This clone was detected a few times. The junction shows a germline mismatch at one end, possibly a read error. The chain couples TRBV2 to TRBJ1-4; the D is unclear. The CDR3 is 10 amino acids. Germline values: CDR1 SNHLY, CDR2 FYNNEI. CDR3 region: CASSEGEPLF. The CDR3 bases are TGTGCCAGCAGTGAAGGTGAGCCGCTTTTT.

The chain uses TRBV18 and TRBJ2-1; tentative D call: TRBD2 (7 bases). V was trimmed by 3 bases and J by 8 bases, leaving 20 bases between them. Germline V gene sequence: CDR1 KGHSH, CDR2 LQKENI. This CDR3 has 16 residues. The CDR3 sequence is CASSPTTGQGGDEQFF. The CDR3 DNA is TGTGCCAGCTCACCGACGACAGGACAAGGGGGGGATGAGCAGTTCTTC.

V is TRBV28 and J is TRBJ2-1; maybe TRBD2 (5 bases). The V and J ends lost 6 bases and 9 bases respectively, with 12 bases between them. The CDR3 is made up of 12 amino acids. Germline V CDR1 and CDR2: MDHEN, SYDVKM. Written as DNA, the CDR3 is TGTGCCAGCAGCCAGAGAGGGAGTGAGCAGTTCTTC. Translation gives CASSQRGSEQFF.

The V gene is TRBV23-1, the J gene TRBJ1-5; TRBD1 might be the D (5 bases). TRBV23-1 is treated as an ORF (open reading frame) with a function not yet certain. Between the trimmed V and J ends, which lost 6 bases and 6 bases, there was a span of 18 bases. The CDR3 has 15 residues. The CDR3 region has the DNA TGCGCCAGCAGCCCTCCTCAGGGAGTGGCTCAGCCCCAGCATTTT. Residues: CASSPPQGVAQPQHF.

The chain has TRBV14 and TRBJ1-1, with D tentatively TRBD1 (5 bases). Per germline, CDR1 SGHDN and CDR2 FVKESK. The length of the CDR3 is 14 residues. Trimming shortened V by 3 bases and J by 4 bases, and 12 bases separated the two germline ends. The DNA of the CDR3 is TGTGCCAGCAGCCATAGCGCCGGGGGCACTGAAGCTTTCTTT. Amino acid sequence: CASSHSAGGTEAFF.

The chain recombines TRBV10-3 with TRBJ1-5; possibly TRBD1 for D (5 bases). Deletions cut 0 bases from V and 1 base from J, with 7 bases between. The CDR3 runs 15 residues. CDR1 is ENHRY, CDR2 SYGVKD, per germline. The CDR3 bases are TGTGCCATCAGTGAGTCAGGGGCGAGCAATCAGCCCCAGCATTTT. Residues: CAISESGASNQPQHF.

V usage is TRBV11-2 and J usage is TRBJ1-1; TRBD1 might be the D (6 bases). V was trimmed by 3 bases and J by 10 bases, leaving 15 bases between them. Looked up from germline, CDR1 is SGHAT and CDR2 is FQNNGV. The CDR3 sequence is 13 residues long. The CDR3 region has the DNA TGTGCCAGCAGCTTGGGGTCGGGACAATCAGCTTTCTTT. The encoded protein is CASSLGSGQSAFF.

V usage is TRBV10-3 and J usage is TRBJ1-2, with 8 bases lining up with TRBD1. V lost 6 bases, J lost 8 bases, and 14 bases stayed unmatched. This CDR3 region has 15 residues. Per the germline V gene, CDR1 is ENHRY and CDR2 is SYGVKD. The CDR3 loop reads CAIRETTGGTKGYTF. In DNA form, the CDR3 reads TGTGCCATCAGGGAAACCACAGGGGGAACAAAAGGCTACACCTTC.

The V and J genes are TRBV4-1 and TRBJ1-5; possible D gene TRBD1, 5 bases. Trimming stripped 6 bases from V and 7 bases from J, with 13 bases between. Germline loops: CDR1 MGHRA, CDR2 YSYEKL. The CDR3 consists of 13 residues. CDR3 coding DNA: TGCGCCAGCAGAGGGCAGGGCGGCCAGCCCCAGCATTTT. Its protein is CASRGQGGQPQHF.